This T cell receptor (beta chain) is drawn from a study of T cell repertoires in cytomegalovirus infection. General study points: Totalled public TCR beta family frequency picked out people who carried CMV plus the relevant HLA.

This clonotype has a single count. Its target is not known. TCRdb ran MiXCR on the reads and lists one entry per CDR3 protein. The sample lists under 95,000 distinct CDR3 sequences, 40% to 50% occurring once. There are 13 residues in the CDR3. V was trimmed by 6 bases and J by 1 base, leaving 12 bases between them. CDR1 is DFQATT and CDR2 is SNEGSKA in the germline V gene (reference sequence). This specimen was CD8+ T cells from cultured PBMCs, taken from culture after CMV antigen stimulation. The chain has TRBV20-1 and TRBJ1-1, with a tentative D call TRBD1 (6 bases). The TCR originated in a human donor in good health (CMV status not recorded). Some clones in this sample may be carry-over from other donors' samples. In DNA, the CDR3 is TGCAGTGCGTACGGACAGTCGAACACTGAAGCTTTCTTT. Translating it yields CSAYGQSNTEAFF.